Listed here is a single TCR beta chain. The data derive from a study of blood T cell repertoires in COVID-19. Across the whole study: Material from acute and convalescent COVID-19 was sourced from the United States, Italy and Spain. PBMCs, B-cell-depleted T cells, or T cells were the source of the cDNA or gDNA that made up the material.

Trimming removed 5 bases from V and 6 bases from J, with 12 bases in between. CDR1 is SEHNR, CDR2 FQNEAQ, per germline (reference sequence). This CDR3 has 13 amino acids. Assay used: immunoSEQ multiplex PCR; TCRdb lists only in-frame clones, some missing. Of roughly 200,000 clones listed, 90% were seen once; the top ten hold about 0.66%. The chain has TRBV7-9 and TRBJ2-3; D call uncertain. The TCR sequence derives from a man aged 45-65 years with acute or convalescent COVID-19. Sequenced input: peripheral blood. DNA for the CDR3: TGTGCCAGCAGCCTAACCATCATGGATACGCAGTATTTT. Its translation: CASSLTIMDTQYF.